A selection of T cell receptor beta chains follows, all from one sample in a study of blood T cell repertoires in COVID-19. The protocol was immunoSEQ multiplex PCR, while the TCRdb copy is restricted to in-frame clones and leaves out a portion. The sample has under 75,000 clones, about four fifths seen once; the top ten hold roughly a sixth. The material sequenced was peripheral blood. These receptors all come from a man aged 55-75 years with COVID-19, enrolled during active disease. Both conserved end residues are part of each CDR3. A D gene is named only where the DNA matches it firmly. Rows give clone size only sometimes, using once, few, many, or a class for an expanded clone.

DNA,CDR3,D,V,J,size,length
TGTGCCAGCTCACACGGTAACACTGAAGCTTTCTTT,CASSHGNTEAFF,NA,TRBV18,TRBJ1-1,NA,12
TGTGCCAGCAGTGAATACGGACTAGTCTTTGGCGGGGAGCTGTTTTTT,CASSEYGLVFGGELFF,TRBD2,TRBV2,TRBJ2-2,few,16
TGTGCCAGCAGCCAAGTAGACAGCCTCTATGGCTACACCTTC,CASSQVDSLYGYTF,NA,TRBV14,TRBJ1-2,NA,14
TGTGCCAGCAGCCAAGAGGTTCAGGGGGGTGAAAAACTGTTTTTT,CASSQEVQGGEKLFF,TRBD1,TRBV3-1/TRBV3-2,TRBJ1-4,NA,15
TGTGCCAGCAGCTTGGCAGGGGCCTACGAGCAGTACTTC,CASSLAGAYEQYF,NA,TRBV7-9,TRBJ2-7,NA,13
TGTGCCAGCAGCGTAGATGTCGGGTCCCCCTACGAGCAGTACTTC,CASSVDVGSPYEQYF,NA,TRBV9,TRBJ2-7,NA,15
TGTGCCAGCAGCTCCGGACTGGTTTCCTACGAGCAGTACTTC,CASSSGLVSYEQYF,NA,TRBV5-4,TRBJ2-7,NA,14
TGTGCCATCAAACGGGGGGCTTCTACAGATACGCAGTATTTT,CAIKRGASTDTQYF,NA,TRBV6-5,TRBJ2-3,NA,14
TGTGCTAGTGCCCTGCGGACAGGATTCTACGAGCAGTACTTC,CASALRTGFYEQYF,TRBD1,TRBV12-5,TRBJ2-7,NA,14
TGTGCCAGCAGCGTAGGAGTAGTAGTAATGAACACTGAAGCTTTCTTT,CASSVGVVVMNTEAFF,NA,TRBV9,TRBJ1-1,NA,16
TGTGCCAGCAGTGACCAACAGGGGACCGAAGCTTTCTTT,CASSDQQGTEAFF,TRBD1,TRBV6-1,TRBJ1-1,NA,13
TGTGCCAGCTCACCACCGGGCAGGGAAGGAAACACCATATATTTT,CASSPPGREGNTIYF,NA,TRBV18,TRBJ1-3,NA,15
TGTGCCAGCAGTCCTACAGTATACGAGCAGTACTTC,CASSPTVYEQYF,NA,TRBV12-3/TRBV12-4,TRBJ2-7,NA,12
TGTGCCAGCAGCGTCCAGGGTGCAGATACGCAGTATTTT,CASSVQGADTQYF,NA,TRBV9,TRBJ2-3,NA,13
TGCAGTGCTAGAGAGCTAGATGAGCAGTTCTTC,CSARELDEQFF,NA,TRBV20-1,TRBJ2-1,NA,11
TGCGCCAGCAGTCAATCGCTTGACAGGGGCGGACCCTACGAGCAGTACTTC,CASSQSLDRGGPYEQYF,TRBD1,TRBV23-1,TRBJ2-7,NA,17
TGTGCCAGCAGCCAATTGGTGTTAAGCGGGAGGACTAGGAATGAGCAGTTCTTC,CASSQLVLSGRTRNEQFF,TRBD2,TRBV4-2,TRBJ2-1,NA,18
TGTGCCAGCAGCTTAGAAGGCCAGGGGAGGAACACTGAAGCTTTCTTT,CASSLEGQGRNTEAFF,NA,TRBV7-9,TRBJ1-1,once,16
TGTGCCAGCAACCACGCCAGCCAGCGACTAAACACCATATATTTT,CASNHASQRLNTIYF,NA,TRBV7-9,TRBJ1-3,NA,15
TGTGCCAGCAGTGAAGTTCAAAAGACCCAGTACTTC,CASSEVQKTQYF,NA,TRBV2,TRBJ2-5,NA,12
TGTGCCAGCATGGGGGCTCCGGGGGAGCTGTTTTTT,CASMGAPGELFF,NA,TRBV27,TRBJ2-2,NA,12
TGTGCCTGGAAAGAAGGGGGCGGTGAAAAACTGTTTTTT,CAWKEGGGEKLFF,TRBD1,TRBV30,TRBJ1-4,NA,13
TGTGCCAGCTCACCAGTCGGGGGAGCCACTGAAGCTTTCTTT,CASSPVGGATEAFF,NA,TRBV18,TRBJ1-1,NA,14
TGCAGCGTCCGGACTAGCGGGGGCTCCTACGAGCAGTACTTC,CSVRTSGGSYEQYF,TRBD2,TRBV29-1,TRBJ2-7,NA,14
TGTGCCAGCAGTGTCGGACTAGCGGGAGGTGGAGAGACCCAGTACTTC,CASSVGLAGGGETQYF,TRBD2,TRBV7-3,TRBJ2-5,NA,16
TGCGCCAGCAGCTTGGAGGGGTTGGATGAAAAACTGTTTTTT,CASSLEGLDEKLFF,NA,TRBV5-1,TRBJ1-4,NA,14
TGTGCCAGCAGTTACGCCCGGGGATTCGACTATGGCTACACCTTC,CASSYARGFDYGYTF,NA,TRBV6-6,TRBJ1-2,few,15
TGTGCCTGGAGTGTACCTGGGACAGTTAGCAATCAGCCCCAGCATTTT,CAWSVPGTVSNQPQHF,TRBD1,TRBV30,TRBJ1-5,NA,16
TGTGCCATCGGAAACGAGGGTCAGCCCCAGCATTTT,CAIGNEGQPQHF,NA,TRBV10-3,TRBJ1-5,NA,12
TGTGCCAGCAGTCCTCCCCATCCGACAGGGGAACACAACTATGGCTACACCTTC,CASSPPHPTGEHNYGYTF,TRBD1,TRBV6-6,TRBJ1-2,NA,18
TGTGCCAGCAGCTCTGGACAGTTAACCGGGGAGCTGTTTTTT,CASSSGQLTGELFF,NA,TRBV27,TRBJ2-2,NA,14
TGTGCCTGGAGCGCGGGACAGAGCTCCTACAATGAGCAGTTCTTC,CAWSAGQSSYNEQFF,NA,TRBV30,TRBJ2-1,NA,15
TGTGCCAGCAGTCCTGCCTTCGGACAGGGGAACACTGAAGCTTTCTTT,CASSPAFGQGNTEAFF,TRBD1,TRBV27,TRBJ1-1,NA,16
TGTGCCACCAGTGATACCAGACAGGGTAGGGACATTCAGTACTTC,CATSDTRQGRDIQYF,TRBD1,TRBV24-1,TRBJ2-4,NA,15
TGTGCCAGCAGTTTGGCAGGGGGAGAGACCCAGTACTTC,CASSLAGGETQYF,TRBD1,TRBV12-3/TRBV12-4,TRBJ2-5,NA,13
TGCGCCAGCAGTTCAGGGGAAGGGGGTGAAAAACTGTTTTTT,CASSSGEGGEKLFF,NA,TRBV4-1,TRBJ1-4,NA,14
TGTGCCGGATCTCTGAGGCAGGGCGAGACCCAGTACTTC,CAGSLRQGETQYF,NA,TRBV6-5,TRBJ2-5,NA,13
TGTGCCAGCAGCTTCCAAAACTCACTAGCGGGAGTTGAGCAGTTCTTC,CASSFQNSLAGVEQFF,TRBD2,TRBV11-2,TRBJ2-1,NA,16
TGCGCCAGCAGTGATTTCCAGCGGGGGGGCACAGATACGCAGTATTTT,CASSDFQRGGTDTQYF,TRBD2,TRBV10-1,TRBJ2-3,NA,16
TGTGCCAGCTCATTACTAGCGGGAGGATCACAAGAGACCCAGTACTTC,CASSLLAGGSQETQYF,TRBD2,TRBV18,TRBJ2-5,few,16
TGTGCCACCAGAAACACAGGGGAAAACTATGGCTACACCTTC,CATRNTGENYGYTF,TRBD1,TRBV24-1,TRBJ1-2,NA,14
TGCGCCAGCAGCTTAGGCCAGGGGGCTTACAATGAGCAGTTCTTC,CASSLGQGAYNEQFF,TRBD1,TRBV5-1,TRBJ2-1,once,15
TGTGCCACCAGTGACGACAGGGCCCGTGGCTACACCTTC,CATSDDRARGYTF,TRBD1,TRBV24-1,TRBJ1-2,NA,13
TGTGCCAGCAGACTAGCGGGAGGGCCTTTCGGGGAGCTGTTTTTT,CASRLAGGPFGELFF,TRBD2,TRBV2,TRBJ2-2,NA,15
TGTGCCAGCAGCTTAGGGGAGACAGGGGCAATGCAGTACTTC,CASSLGETGAMQYF,TRBD1,TRBV7-9,TRBJ2-7,once,14
TGTGCCACCAGTGCCCCGACTAGCGGGGGCTCCACAGATACGCAGTATTTT,CATSAPTSGGSTDTQYF,TRBD2,TRBV24-1,TRBJ2-3,NA,17
TGTGCCAGCAGCTTGGCTACTAGCGGGAGTATTTACGAGCAGTACTTC,CASSLATSGSIYEQYF,TRBD2,TRBV7-6,TRBJ2-7,NA,16
TGTGCCAGCAGCTCGCGGCTACTATCCACAGATACGCAGTATTTT,CASSSRLLSTDTQYF,NA,TRBV7-2,TRBJ2-3,NA,15
TGTGCCAGCAGTGAAGGACCCGGGACAGCAACCGGGGAGCTGTTTTTT,CASSEGPGTATGELFF,TRBD1,TRBV2,TRBJ2-2,NA,16
TGTGCCAGCAGCTGGGGGACAGTCTACACTGAAGCTTTCTTT,CASSWGTVYTEAFF,TRBD1,TRBV6-5,TRBJ1-1,once,14
TGCAGCGTTGCAGTGCGGAGGGACCAGCCCCAGCATTTT,CSVAVRRDQPQHF,NA,TRBV29-1,TRBJ1-5,NA,13
TGTGCCAGCAGGAGGGACTCTGGCAATCAGCCCCAGCATTTT,CASRRDSGNQPQHF,NA,TRBV28,TRBJ1-5,NA,14
TGTGCCAGCCCCGGTGGGGTTGACAGGGCCCCCTACTATAGCAATCAGCCCCAGCATTTT,CASPGGVDRAPYYSNQPQHF,TRBD1,TRBV6-4,TRBJ1-5,NA,20
TGTGCCAGCAGTTATGATTGGGACAACTCCTACGAGCAGTACTTC,CASSYDWDNSYEQYF,NA,TRBV6-5,TRBJ2-7,few,15
TGTGCCAGCAGCTCCGCTTTCGGGCTCGGGACAGGGAGGACTGAAGCTTTCTTT,CASSSAFGLGTGRTEAFF,TRBD1,TRBV5-4,TRBJ1-1,NA,18
TGTGCCAGCAGTTACTCGGGGGAGGGCTATGGCTACACCTTC,CASSYSGEGYGYTF,NA,TRBV6-6,TRBJ1-2,NA,14